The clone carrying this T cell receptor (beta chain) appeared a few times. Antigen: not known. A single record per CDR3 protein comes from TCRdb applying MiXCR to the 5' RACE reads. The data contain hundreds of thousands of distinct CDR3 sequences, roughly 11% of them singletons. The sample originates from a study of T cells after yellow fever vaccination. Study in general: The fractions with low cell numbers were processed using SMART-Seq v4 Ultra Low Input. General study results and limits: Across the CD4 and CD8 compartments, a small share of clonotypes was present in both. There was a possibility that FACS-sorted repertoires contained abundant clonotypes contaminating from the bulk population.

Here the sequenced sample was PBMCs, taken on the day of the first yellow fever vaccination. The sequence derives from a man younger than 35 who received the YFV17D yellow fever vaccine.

In DNA form, the CDR3 reads TGTGCCAGCTCCTGGCGGGACAGGCGACCCACCGGGGAGCTGTTTTTT. This sequence encodes CASSWRDRRPTGELFF. V gene TRBV18 combines with J gene TRBJ2-2, with 8 bases lining up with TRBD1. Germline lookup yields CDR1 KGHSH and CDR2 LQKENI. The CDR3 has 16 residues. V dropped 6 bases and J dropped 4; count of bases not matched to a gene: 10. Supplemented by reference TRBV18 and TRBJ2-2, the full variable domain reads NAGVMQNPRHLVRRRGQEARLRCSPMKGHSHVYWYRQLPEEGLKFMVYLQKENIIDESGMPKERFSAEFPKEGPSILRIQQVVRGDSAAYFCASSWRDRRPTGELFFGEGSRLTVL.